This entry lists 31 T cell receptor beta chains sequenced from one sample in a study of cytotoxic CD8 clonotypes in ibrutinib-treated CLL (dated by TCRdb to the early 2020s). The protocol used for the library was the immunoSEQ multiplex PCR assay. Sourced from immuneACCESS, this table was stored by TCRdb with only in-frame sequences that have V and J called. A share of the clones is absent; for the studies checked, an unresolved V gene accounts for under half, and the remainder has no known explanation. The sample includes 70,000 to 80,000 clones, with more than 70% observed a single time. The leading ten clones occupy roughly 7.5% of the sample. This sample's time point label indicates: progressive disease on ibrutinib. Source: PBMCs, taken at disease progression, from a patient treated with ibrutinib. The receptors stem from a human donor with chronic lymphocytic leukemia.

This clone was seen once. V gene TRBV5-1 combines with J gene TRBJ2-1; D is possibly TRBD1 (5 bases). Germline lookup yields CDR1 SGHRS and CDR2 YFSETQ. CDR3 size: 14 residues. Trimming shortened V by 1 base and J by 3 bases, and 8 bases separated the two germline ends. CDR3 in amino acids: CASSLTGRYNEQFF. The CDR3 DNA sequence: TGCGCCAGCAGCTTGACAGGTCGCTACAATGAGCAGTTCTTC.

The V and J genes are TRBV2 and TRBJ2-2, with 7 bases that match TRBD1. The CDR3 consists of 15 residues. Germline V CDR1 and CDR2: SNHLY, FYNNEI. The ends lost 9 bases at V and 5 bases at J; junction bases unmatched: 12. The CDR3, as DNA: TGTGCCAGTCAAGTCCTCAGGGGGAAGACCGGGGAGCTGTTTTTT. This gives the protein CASQVLRGKTGELFF.

The sample holds one count of this clone. The genes are TRBV7-2 and TRBJ2-3, with 9 bases identical to TRBD1. This CDR3 is 15 amino acids long. Germline CDR1 reads SGHTA; CDR2 reads FQGNSA. Trimming cost V 6 bases and J 6 bases; bases outside gene matches: 10. CDR3 nucleotides: TGTGCCAGCAGACCTGGTACAGGGGGCTCGGATACGCAGTATTTT. The encoded protein is CASRPGTGGSDTQYF.

This sequence joins TRBV7-9 and TRBJ1-2; TRBD1 agrees at 9 bases. The V gene end was trimmed by 5 bases and the J gene end by 5 bases; junction bases not matched to a gene: 9. CDR3 length: 15 residues. Germline values: CDR1 SEHNR, CDR2 FQNEAQ (reference sequence). The CDR3 DNA sequence: TGTGCCAGCAGCAACAAGGACAGGGGCCGATATGGCTACACCTTC. The encoded protein is CASSNKDRGRYGYTF.

This clone was picked up one time. The CDR3 nucleotides read TGCGCCAGCAGCTCCGGGACCGGTGCCATCGGGGAGCTGTTTTTT. Protein: CASSSGTGAIGELFF. The V gene is TRBV5-1, the J gene TRBJ2-2; the D gene could be TRBD1 or TRBD2 (5 bases each). V was shortened by 3 bases and J by 7 bases, with 16 bases between the two germline ends. CDR1 SGHRS and CDR2 YFSETQ come from the germline V gene. The CDR3 has 15 amino acids.

J is TRBJ1-2 and V is TRBV5-1; D gene unclear. Germline loops: CDR1 SGHRS, CDR2 YFSETQ. The CDR3 sequence is 15 residues long. Trimming left V 4 bases short and J 7 bases short, with 20 bases between. The CDR3 protein is CASSRDRADRGGYTF. CDR3 bases: TGCGCCAGCAGCCGGGATCGGGCGGACCGCGGTGGCTACACCTTC. Supplemented by reference TRBV5-1 and TRBJ1-2, the full variable domain reads KAGVTQTPRYLIKTRGQQVTLSCSPISGHRSVSWYQQTPGQGLQFLFEYFSETQRNKGNFPGRFSGRQFSNSRSEMNVSTLELGDSALYLCASSRDRADRGGYTFGSGTRLTVV.

The chain is built from TRBV15 and TRBJ1-2, with no clear D. The CDR3 length is 14 residues. Germline assignment: CDR1 LNHNV and CDR2 YYDKDF (reference sequence). Trimming removed 6 bases at V and 1 base at J, with 12 bases between. This chain's CDR3 is CATSDGPRNYGYTF. The CDR3 nucleotides are TGTGCCACCAGTGACGGTCCACGTAACTATGGCTACACCTTC. Supplemented by reference TRBV15 and TRBJ1-2, the full variable domain reads DAMVIQNPRYQVTQFGKPVTLSCSQTLNHNVMYWYQQKSSQAPKLLFHYYDKDFNNEADTPDNFQSRRPNTSFCFLDIRSPGLGDTAMYLCATSDGPRNYGYTFGSGTRLTVV.

The J gene is TRBJ2-7, the V gene TRBV6-5; TRBD2 matches 7 bases. Per germline, CDR1 MNHEY and CDR2 SVGAGI. CDR3 length equals 14 residues. After removal of 4 bases from V and 4 bases from J, the junction contained 7 bases not matched to a gene. The CDR3 sequence is CASSLAVGGYEQYF. The DNA of the CDR3 is TGTGCCAGCAGTTTAGCGGTGGGGGGGTACGAGCAGTACTTC.

The gene calls are TRBV7-2 and TRBJ2-1, with unresolved D. CDR1 is SGHTA and CDR2 is FQGNSA in the germline V gene. CDR3 size: 16 residues. Trimming left V 4 bases short and J 2 bases short, with 15 bases between. The CDR3 sequence is CASSSSLRAPYNEQFF. For the CDR3, the DNA is TGTGCCAGCAGCTCGAGCCTTAGGGCCCCCTACAATGAGCAGTTCTTC.

This clone occurred a few times. This chain uses TRBV5-1 with TRBJ1-4; D remains unclear. Germline CDR1 SGHRS, CDR2 YFSETQ. This CDR3 is 13 amino acids long. V gave up 4 bases and J gave up 5 bases, with 9 bases separating them. The CDR3 sequence is CASSPSTNEKLFF. The CDR3, as DNA: TGCGCCAGCAGCCCAAGCACGAATGAAAAACTGTTTTTT.

The rearrangement joins TRBV9 to TRBJ1-2, with 8 positions matching TRBD1. The CDR3 runs to 15 residues. V trimming: 4 bases; J trimming: 1 base; junction bases outside the gene matches: 6. CDR1 is SGDLS, CDR2 YYNGEE, per germline. CDR3 loop: CASSPRTGFNYGYTF. The CDR3, as DNA: TGTGCCAGCAGCCCAAGGACAGGGTTTAACTATGGCTACACCTTC.

This chain links TRBV6-6 with TRBJ1-2; no clear D. In germline, CDR1 is MNHNY, CDR2 SVGAGI (reference sequence). Trimming left V 6 bases short and J 4 bases short, with 18 bases between. This CDR3 is 15 amino acids long. CDR3 sequence: CASSSGVIRAYGYTF. The CDR3, as DNA: TGTGCCAGCAGCTCCGGAGTCATTCGGGCCTATGGCTACACCTTC.

V and J are TRBV5-1 and TRBJ2-5, with no clear D. Germline values: CDR1 SGHRS, CDR2 YFSETQ. V lost 3 bases, J lost 0 bases, and 0 bases lay in between. The length of the CDR3 is 11 residues. CDR3 sequence (DNA): TGCGCCAGCAGCTACCAAGAGACCCAGTACTTC. Translating it yields CASSYQETQYF.

This clone came up a few times. The V call is TRBV28, the J call TRBJ1-5; possibly TRBD1 for D (6 bases). V shed 7 bases and J shed 1 base, with 11 bases lying between them. The CDR3 has 14 amino acids. Germline V lookup: CDR1 MDHEN, CDR2 SYDVKM. The CDR3 spells CASTRGGSNQPQHF. The CDR3 DNA sequence: TGTGCCAGCACCAGGGGAGGGAGCAATCAGCCCCAGCATTTT.

This chain links TRBV10-3 with TRBJ2-7; weak D call: TRBD1 (5 bases). With 10 bases removed from V and 3 bases from J, the gap between germline ends came to 13 bases. The CDR3 consists of 12 residues. Germline CDR1 is ENHRY and CDR2 is SYGVKD. The CDR3 DNA sequence: TGTGCCACCGCAGGGTTTGGCTACGAGCAGTACTTC. Its protein product is CATAGFGYEQYF.

CDR3 loop: CASIPSLGGLSNQPQHF. The CDR3, as DNA: TGTGCCAGCATCCCCTCCTTGGGGGGCCTTAGCAATCAGCCCCAGCATTTT. The rearrangement uses TRBV28 and TRBJ1-5, with a possible D match to TRBD1 (6 bases). The germline gives CDR1 MDHEN, CDR2 SYDVKM. The CDR3 has 17 residues. With 7 bases removed from V and 0 bases from J, the gap between germline ends came to 19 bases. Variable domain in full (rest from reference TRBV28 and TRBJ1-5): DVKVTQSSRYLVKRTGEKVFLECVQDMDHENMFWYRQDPGLGLRLIYFSYDVKMKEKGDIPEGYSVSREKKERFSLILESASTNQTSMYLCASIPSLGGLSNQPQHFGDGTRLSIL.

This chain joins TRBV19 and TRBJ1-4, with D hard to call. V was pared by 6 bases and J by 5 bases, with 13 bases between. Per the germline V gene, CDR1 is LNHDA and CDR2 is SQIVND (reference sequence). The CDR3 is made up of 14 amino acids. The CDR3 DNA is TGTGCCAGTAGAGGGATCCGGGGAAATGAAAAACTGTTTTTT. Amino acids: CASRGIRGNEKLFF.

This clone was seen only a few times. J is TRBJ1-1 and V is TRBV5-4; no clear D gene. The CDR3 runs to 12 residues. CDR1 and CDR2 (germline): SGHNT, YYREEE (reference sequence). Trimming removed 4 bases from V and 5 bases from J, with 9 bases in between. Here the CDR3 reads CASSTKGTEAFF. In DNA, the CDR3 is TGTGCCAGCAGCACCAAGGGTACTGAAGCTTTCTTT.

V gene TRBV5-1 combines with J gene TRBJ2-5, with TRBD2 matching over 14 bases. Germline CDR1 reads SGHRS; CDR2 reads YFSETQ. This CDR3 contains 19 residues. V gave up 4 bases and J gave up 4 bases; unmatched junction bases: 15. DNA for the CDR3: TGCGCCAGCAGCCCGGGACGGACTAGCGGGAGGCCGGGGGTAGAGACCCAGTACTTC. This codes for CASSPGRTSGRPGVETQYF. Using reference TRBV5-1 and TRBJ2-5 for the parts outside the CDR3, the full variable domain is KAGVTQTPRYLIKTRGQQVTLSCSPISGHRSVSWYQQTPGQGLQFLFEYFSETQRNKGNFPGRFSGRQFSNSRSEMNVSTLELGDSALYLCASSPGRTSGRPGVETQYFGPGTRLLVL.

The V call is TRBV19, the J call TRBJ2-6, with D uncertain. CDR1 and CDR2 (germline): LNHDA, SQIVND (reference sequence). The germline V and J ends were trimmed by 1 base and 2 bases, with 6 bases remaining between them. This CDR3 region has 15 residues. The CDR3 DNA reads as TGTGCCAGTAGTATAGCGACGGCTGGGGCCAACGTCCTGACTTTC. Its translation: CASSIATAGANVLTF. Filled out from reference TRBV19 and TRBJ2-6, the complete variable domain reads DGGITQSPKYLFRKEGQNVTLSCEQNLNHDAMYWYRQDPGQGLRLIYYSQIVNDFQKGDIAEGYSVSREKKESFPLTVTSAQKNPTAFYLCASSIATAGANVLTFGAGSRLTVL.

The CDR3 region is CASSQLWTGGGGYTF. CDR3 bases: TGCGCCAGCAGCCAGCTTTGGACAGGGGGCGGTGGCTACACCTTC. The V and J genes are TRBV4-1 and TRBJ1-2, with 11 bases matching TRBD1. The CDR3 has 15 residues. The J segment lost 7 bases and the V segment lost 3 bases, leaving 7 bases of the junction unmatched. CDR1 and CDR2 (germline): MGHRA, YSYEKL.

V gene TRBV20-1 combines with J gene TRBJ2-4; D uncertain. Germline CDR1 is DFQATT and CDR2 is SNEGSKA (reference sequence). The CDR3 spans 11 residues. V shed 2 bases and J shed 8 bases, with 7 bases lying between them. CDR3: CSARIRDIQYF. DNA for the CDR3: TGCAGTGCTAGAATCCGGGACATTCAGTACTTC.

The rearrangement links TRBV7-9 to TRBJ1-2, with no clear D. Trimming took off 4 bases at V and 6 bases at J, with 6 bases between the two ends. This CDR3 region has 11 residues. Per germline, CDR1 SEHNR and CDR2 FQNEAQ (reference sequence). CDR3 in amino acids: CASSSPHGYTF. CDR3 nucleotides: TGTGCCAGCAGCTCTCCCCATGGCTACACCTTC.

The gene calls are TRBV28 and TRBJ1-1; 8 nucleotides match TRBD1. The CDR3 sequence is 14 residues long. The germline V gene has CDR1 MDHEN and CDR2 SYDVKM. V was clipped by 6 bases and J by 1 base; unmatched bases: 4. CDR3 residues: CASRAGTGNTEAFF. As DNA, the CDR3 is TGTGCCAGCAGAGCCGGGACAGGGAACACTGAAGCTTTCTTT.

The chain uses TRBV4-2 and TRBJ1-4, with D perhaps matching TRBD1 (5 bases). The CDR3 covers 13 residues. Trimming shortened V by 3 bases and J by 5 bases, and 7 bases separated the two germline ends. The germline V gene encodes CDR1 LGHNA and CDR2 YNFKEQ. The CDR3 reads CASSQDNNEKLFF. The DNA of the CDR3 is TGTGCCAGCAGCCAGGACAACAATGAAAAACTGTTTTTT.

Here the CDR3 DNA reads TGTGCCAGCAGCTCGACAGGGTCCTACAATGAGCAGTTCTTC. Translated, it gives CASSSTGSYNEQFF. This chain connects TRBV7-9 to TRBJ2-1, with 7 bases fitting TRBD1. Germline V gene sequence: CDR1 SEHNR, CDR2 FQNEAQ (reference sequence). The CDR3 spans 14 residues. Unmatched junction bases numbered 1, after V lost 4 bases and J lost 1 base.

This clone has just a few counts. The chain links TRBV28 to TRBJ1-2, with D tentatively TRBD1 (6 bases). This CDR3 has 12 amino acids. Deletions cut 5 bases from V and 5 bases from J, with 9 bases between. Germline assignment: CDR1 MDHEN and CDR2 SYDVKM. The CDR3 nucleotides are TGTGCCAGCAGTGACAGGCCTTATGGCTACACCTTC. Amino acids: CASSDRPYGYTF.

The chain joins TRBV6-1 to TRBJ1-1, with D possibly matching TRBD1 (5 bases). V was clipped by 4 bases and J by 1 base, with 13 bases between them. The germline gives CDR1 MNHNS, CDR2 SASEGT. The CDR3 totals 15 residues. CDR3 loop: CASSVGGLRNTEAFF. CDR3 nucleotide sequence: TGTGCCAGCAGTGTCGGGGGATTAAGGAACACTGAAGCTTTCTTT.

This chain joins TRBV7-9 and TRBJ2-7; D might be TRBD1 (5 bases). The CDR3 is 15 residues long. Between the trimmed V and J ends, which lost 2 bases and 5 bases, there was a span of 16 bases. Germline V gene lookup returns CDR1 SEHNR and CDR2 FQNEAQ (reference sequence). CDR3 sequence reads: CASSLWSSTDNEQYF. In DNA form, the CDR3 reads TGTGCCAGCAGCTTATGGTCTTCGACGGACAACGAGCAGTACTTC.

The rearrangement joins TRBV6-6 to TRBJ2-7; D could derive from TRBD1 or TRBD2 (5 bases each). V was trimmed by 2 bases and J by 2 bases, leaving 10 bases between them. The CDR3 has 14 residues. Germline lookup yields CDR1 MNHNY and CDR2 SVGAGI (reference sequence). This chain's CDR3 is CASSYVQGAYEQYF. As DNA, the CDR3 is TGTGCCAGCAGTTACGTGCAGGGAGCCTACGAGCAGTACTTC.

The rearrangement links TRBV10-3 to TRBJ2-7; D gene unclear. The CDR3 loop spans 15 amino acids. V lost 3 bases and J lost 5, with 17 bases in between. Germline V gives CDR1 ENHRY, CDR2 SYGVKD. Here the CDR3 DNA reads TGTGCCATCAGTGAAAATAGTCTACGTCTCGACGAGCAGTACTTC. Translated, it gives CAISENSLRLDEQYF.